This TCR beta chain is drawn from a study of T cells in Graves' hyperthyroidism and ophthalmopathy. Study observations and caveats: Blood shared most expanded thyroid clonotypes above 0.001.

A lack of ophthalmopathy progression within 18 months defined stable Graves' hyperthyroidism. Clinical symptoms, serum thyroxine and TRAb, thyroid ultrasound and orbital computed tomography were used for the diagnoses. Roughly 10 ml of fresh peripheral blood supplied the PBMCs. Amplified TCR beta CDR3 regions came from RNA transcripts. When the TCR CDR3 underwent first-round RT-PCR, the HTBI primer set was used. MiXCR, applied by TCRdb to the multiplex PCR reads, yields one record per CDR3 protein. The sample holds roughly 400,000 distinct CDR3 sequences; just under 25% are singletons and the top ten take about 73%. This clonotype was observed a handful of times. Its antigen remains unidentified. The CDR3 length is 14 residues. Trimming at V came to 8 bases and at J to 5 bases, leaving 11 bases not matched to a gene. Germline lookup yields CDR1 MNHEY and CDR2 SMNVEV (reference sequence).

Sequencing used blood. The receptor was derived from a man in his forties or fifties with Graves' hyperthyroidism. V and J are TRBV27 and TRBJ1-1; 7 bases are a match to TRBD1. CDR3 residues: CASQRPGQRTEAFF. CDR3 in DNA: TGTGCCAGCCAAAGACCGGGACAGCGGACTGAAGCTTTCTTT.